These 23 T cell receptor beta chains were all obtained from the same sample, sequenced in a study of T cells in Graves' hyperthyroidism and ophthalmopathy. Amplified TCR beta CDR3 regions derived from RNA transcripts. Primed by the HTBI set, a first-round RT-PCR was run on the TCR CDR3. TCRdb ran MiXCR on the multiplex PCR reads and lists one entry per CDR3 protein. The table has around 400,000 distinct CDR3 sequences, roughly 25% seen once. Sequencing used blood. The receptors here all came from a man between 50 and 59 years old with Graves' hyperthyroidism.

About this clonotype itself: One junction end disagrees with the germline gene, perhaps due to a read error. V is TRBV27 and J is TRBJ2-7, with TRBD2 identical over 10 bases. The germline V gene encodes CDR1 MNHEY and CDR2 SMNVEV (reference sequence). The CDR3 length is 15 residues. The CDR3 protein is CASSLGLAGAYVQYF. The CDR3 DNA reads as TGTGCCAGCAGTTTGGGGCTAGCGGGAGCTTACGTGCAGTACTTC.

In its sample, this clonotype was seen a few times. The rearrangement joins TRBV29-1 to TRBJ2-5; D is undetermined. Germline lookup yields CDR1 SQVTM and CDR2 ANQGSEA. The CDR3 runs to 14 residues. V was trimmed by 3 bases and J by 4 bases, leaving 15 bases between them. CDR3 sequence: CSVDRGGPGETQYF. DNA for the CDR3: TGCAGCGTTGATCGCGGCGGCCCTGGAGAGACCCAGTACTTC.

Concerning this clonotype: A read error is possible here, since a much larger clone lies one base away. This chain connects TRBV6-2 or TRBV6-3 to TRBJ2-1; TRBD2 aligns across 9 bases. Germline V gene data show CDR1 as MNHEY and CDR2 as SVGEGT. This CDR3 comprises 13 residues. Unmatched junction bases numbered 1, after V lost 3 bases and J lost 7 bases. CDR3 sequence reads: CASSYSGSNEQFF. The CDR3, as DNA: TGTGCCAGCAGTTATAGCGGGAGTAATGAGCAGTTCTTC.

This clonotype has a count of ten or more. This sequence joins TRBV7-2 and TRBJ2-1; the D call may be TRBD1 or TRBD2 (7 bases each). CDR1 and CDR2 from the germline V gene are SGHTA and FQGNSA. Deletions cut 5 bases from V and 7 bases from J, with 21 bases between. This CDR3 spans 16 amino acids. The CDR3 DNA reads as TGTGCCAGCAGCCCGGGCCCCCGACAGGGAGGGAATGAGCAGTTCTTC. It is translated as CASSPGPRQGGNEQFF.

This clonotype was counted at least ten times. The chain carries TRBV28 and TRBJ2-5; 11 positions match TRBD2. This CDR3 has 14 amino acids. J lost 5 bases, V lost 6 bases, and 5 bases had no gene match. CDR1 and CDR2 (germline): MDHEN, SYDVKM. CDR3 loop: CASSTSGRWETQYF. The CDR3 DNA reads as TGTGCCAGCAGCACTAGCGGGAGATGGGAGACCCAGTACTTC.

V and J are TRBV2 and TRBJ2-1; D remains unclear. V lost 7 bases to trimming and J lost 9 bases, with 10 bases between them. CDR3 length equals 11 residues. Per the germline V gene, CDR1 is SNHLY and CDR2 is FYNNEI. In DNA, the CDR3 is TGTGCCAGCAACCTTATCACTGAGCAGTTCTTC. It encodes CASNLITEQFF.

Notes on this clonotype: One base away lies a much larger clone, so this may be a sequencing read error. The rearrangement links TRBV7-3 to TRBJ2-1; weak D call: TRBD2 (7 bases). The CDR3 has 14 amino acids. Germline V CDR1 and CDR2: SGHTA, FQGTGA. Written as DNA, the CDR3 is TGTGCCAGCAGCCGTGGGGGGGGCTACGATGAGCAGTTCTTC. Residues: CASSRGGGYDEQFF. The full variable domain, its missing parts supplied by reference TRBV7-3 and TRBJ2-1, is GAGVSQTPSNKVTEKGKYVELRCDPISGHTALYWYRQSLGQGPEFLIYFQGTGAADDSGLPNDRFFAVRPEGSVSTLKIQRTERGDSAVYLCASSRGGGYDEQFFGPGTRLTVL.

The chain combines TRBV10-2 with TRBJ2-2, with D maybe TRBD2 (6 bases). The V and J ends lost 7 bases and 6 bases respectively, with 12 bases between them. Germline V gives CDR1 WSHSY, CDR2 SAAADI. CDR3 size: 13 residues. The CDR3 sequence: CASKLLASGELFF. The CDR3 nucleotides read TGCGCCAGCAAGCTACTAGCTTCCGGGGAGCTGTTTTTT.

This chain's CDR3 is CASSLTQTTRTNEKLFF. The DNA of the CDR3 is TGTGCCAGCAGCCTGACCCAGACGACGCGGACTAATGAAAAACTGTTTTTT. The rearrangement joins TRBV11-2 to TRBJ1-4; D unclear. The CDR3 length is 17 residues. CDR1 and CDR2 from the germline V gene are SGHAT and FQNNGV. The ends were cut back, 5 bases at V and 2 bases at J, with 18 bases in the middle.

This clonotype was recorded a few times. The rearrangement joins TRBV6-1 to TRBJ1-1, with TRBD1 matching over 9 bases. Per the germline V gene, CDR1 is MNHNS and CDR2 is SASEGT. CDR3 size: 14 residues. J lost 7 bases, V lost 6 bases, and 9 bases had no gene match. The CDR3 coding sequence is TGTGCCAGCAGCCAAAGACAGGGGGGAGGTGAAGCTTTCTTT. The encoded protein is CASSQRQGGGEAFF.

The chain links TRBV5-1 to TRBJ2-5; possibly TRBD1 for D (6 bases). V was shortened by 4 bases and J by 5 bases, with 15 bases between the two germline ends. Germline V lookup: CDR1 SGHRS, CDR2 YFSETQ. The CDR3 sequence is 14 residues long. In nucleotides, the CDR3 is TGCGCCAGCAGCATCAGGGGCGGAGTGGAGACCCAGTACTTC. Protein product: CASSIRGGVETQYF.

This clonotype occurred many times. The rearrangement links TRBV20-1 to TRBJ1-1, with unresolved D. CDR1 is DFQATT and CDR2 is SNEGSKA in the germline V gene (reference sequence). This CDR3 region has 12 residues. V shed 5 bases and J shed 4 bases, with 11 bases lying between them. This chain's CDR3 is CSASRRGTEAFF. The CDR3 DNA sequence: TGCAGTGCTTCCCGCAGAGGCACTGAAGCTTTCTTT.

Ten or more counts support this clonotype. The gene calls are TRBV11-2 and TRBJ2-3; tentative D call: TRBD2 (6 bases). V was pared by 5 bases and J by 6 bases, with 12 bases between. The CDR3 spans 13 residues. Looked up from germline, CDR1 is SGHAT and CDR2 is FQNNGV. In DNA form, the CDR3 reads TGTGCCAGCAGCCCGGGACTGACGGATACGCAGTATTTT. Amino acid sequence: CASSPGLTDTQYF.

This clonotype has just a few counts. No conserved phenylalanine or tryptophan is present at the end of the CDR3, so a read error is the likely explanation. The chain is built from TRBV3-1 and TRBJ2-5; 7 positions agree with TRBD1. The V gene's germline CDR1 is LGHDT and CDR2 YNNKEL (reference sequence). The CDR3 loop spans 14 amino acids. V shed 3 bases, J shed 3 bases, and the junction held 4 bases outside the gene matches. CDR3 region: CASSHRGQEETQYS. CDR3 coding DNA: TGTGCCAGCAGCCACCGCGGACAGGAAGAGACCCAGTACTCC.

The chain is built from TRBV2 and TRBJ1-2; D not resolved. V lost 8 bases to trimming and J lost 0 bases, with 10 bases between them. The CDR3 has 13 amino acids. Germline loops: CDR1 SNHLY, CDR2 FYNNEI. The CDR3 nucleotides are TGTGCCAGCCGATGGGAAGCTAACTATGGCTACACCTTC. It codes for CASRWEANYGYTF.

This clonotype was counted at least ten times. J is TRBJ2-7 and V is TRBV11-2; D uncertain. Trimming removed 2 bases from V and 4 bases from J, with 6 bases in between. The CDR3 sequence is 12 residues long. From germline, CDR1 is SGHAT and CDR2 FQNNGV. The CDR3 nucleotides are TGTGCCAGCAGCTTAAACAGATACGAGCAGTACTTC. Its translation: CASSLNRYEQYF.

For this clonotype: Given a much more abundant clone one base away, this may be a read error. The rearrangement links TRBV2 to TRBJ2-1; a possible D gene is TRBD2 (6 bases). The CDR3 loop spans 15 amino acids. Trimming took 4 bases from V and 9 from J, leaving 19 bases between them. In germline, CDR1 is SNHLY, CDR2 FYNNEI. The CDR3 DNA is TGTGCCAGCAGTGTGGCCGCGGGGATGGGTAGTGAGCAGTTCTTC. The encoded protein is CASSVAAGMGSEQFF.

The chain has TRBV7-9 and TRBJ1-1; unclear D gene. The CDR3 spans 15 residues. The V gene lost 0 bases and the J gene lost 0 bases, with 8 bases spanning the gap. In germline, CDR1 is SEHNR, CDR2 FQNEAQ (reference sequence). DNA for the CDR3: TGTGCCAGCAGCTTAGCAGGAGGGATGAACACTGAAGCTTTCTTT. It yields the protein CASSLAGGMNTEAFF. The full variable domain, rest sourced from reference TRBV7-9 and TRBJ1-1, is DTGVSQNPRHKITKRGQNVTFRCDPISEHNRLYWYRQTLGQGPEFLTYFQNEAQLEKSRLLSDRFSAERPKGSFSTLEIQRTEQGDSAMYLCASSLAGGMNTEAFFGQGTRLTVV.

V and J are TRBV28 and TRBJ1-5; 8 bases agree with TRBD1. Germline CDR1 MDHEN, CDR2 SYDVKM. This CDR3 spans 13 amino acids. V lost 5 bases to trimming and J lost 6 bases; unmatched junction nucleotides: 3. The CDR3 is CASSDRGGQPQHF. The CDR3 nucleotides are TGTGCCAGCAGTGACAGGGGAGGTCAGCCCCAGCATTTT.

This clonotype was observed many times. J is TRBJ2-5 and V is TRBV11-3; D is undetermined. The length of the CDR3 is 13 residues. Trimming took 2 bases from V and 3 from J, leaving 7 bases between them. The V gene's germline CDR1 is SGHNT and CDR2 YENEEA. The CDR3 DNA follows: TGTGCCAGCAGCTTAAGTCAGAAAGAGACCCAGTACTTC. Translating it yields CASSLSQKETQYF.

The gene calls are TRBV12-3 or TRBV12-4 and TRBJ2-1; D uncertain. V gave up 6 bases and J gave up 6 bases, with 6 bases separating them. The length of the CDR3 is 11 residues. CDR3 sequence (DNA): TGTGCCAGCAGGAGACTCAATGAGCAGTTCTTC. Translated: CASRRLNEQFF.

There are a few counts of this clonotype. The chain has TRBV9 and TRBJ2-2, with unresolved D. This CDR3 has 13 residues. CDR1 SGDLS and CDR2 YYNGEE come from the germline V gene. Trimming removed 4 bases at V and 7 bases at J, with 11 bases between. CDR3 sequence (DNA): TGTGCCAGCAGCTACTCGATGGACGGGGAGCTGTTTTTT. Translating it yields CASSYSMDGELFF.

The V and J genes are TRBV29-1 and TRBJ2-1, with D unresolved. Germline lookup yields CDR1 SQVTM and CDR2 ANQGSEA. The V end was cut by 5 bases, the J end by 6 bases, with 11 bases between. The CDR3 sequence is 12 residues long. The CDR3 region has the DNA TGCAGCGTTCCTTTAGTCGGCAATGAGCAGTTCTTC. Its translation: CSVPLVGNEQFF.